A selection of T cell receptor beta chains follows, all from one sample in a study of Ad26.COV2.S vaccination and SARS-CoV-2 variants. Repertoires were generated with immunoSEQ multiplex PCR, while TCRdb's copy carries only in-frame clones and drops some. The table includes 380,000 or so clones, around 89% detected once. Material: peripheral blood, obtained in a trial of Ad26.COV2.S vaccine versus placebo. The source of these receptors is a person aged 18-60 years who received the Ad26.COV2.S COVID-19 vaccine or a placebo. Both conserved end residues are part of each CDR3. The D gene is left open where the match is weak. Not all rows give a size; the values are once, few, many and, for expanded clones, a class.

J | size | V | D | DNA | CDR3
TRBJ2-7 | . | TRBV28 | . | TGTGCCAGCAGTTTAGGCGGCAGAGGGTACGAGCAGTACTTC | CASSLGGRGYEQYF
TRBJ1-2 | few | TRBV12-3/TRBV12-4 | . | TGTGCCAGCAGTTTGGGGGATACTAGATACACCTTC | CASSLGDTRYTF
TRBJ1-1 | . | TRBV5-1 | TRBD1 | TGCGCCAGCAGCTTGGAGAACAGGGGCGCTGAAGCTTTCTTT | CASSLENRGAEAFF
TRBJ1-6 | . | TRBV19 | . | TGTGCCAGTAGTCTAAGGACATCTCGCAACTCACCCCTCCACTTT | CASSLRTSRNSPLHF
TRBJ2-1 | . | TRBV6-5 | . | TGTGCCAGCAGTCCTCTGGGGAGCTACAATGAGCAGTTCTTC | CASSPLGSYNEQFF
TRBJ2-1 | . | TRBV11-2 | . | TGTGCCAGCAGCCTAGGGCCCCAGCAGTTCTTC | CASSLGPQQFF
TRBJ2-5 | . | TRBV2 | . | TGTGCCAGCAGTGCGGTGGAGAATTTCCAAGAGACCCAGTACTTC | CASSAVENFQETQYF
TRBJ1-5 | few | TRBV6-5 | TRBD1 | TGTGCCACCGGGAACAGGGGGGCATGGCAGCCCCAGCATTTT | CATGNRGAWQPQHF
TRBJ1-4 | . | TRBV30 | . | TGTGCCTGGAACAGGGTTTTTGGTGAAAAACTGTTTTTT | CAWNRVFGEKLFF
TRBJ2-5 | . | TRBV3-1/TRBV3-2 | . | TGTGCCAGCAGCCAAGATCACACTGAAGAGACCCAGTACTTC | CASSQDHTEETQYF
TRBJ1-1 | . | TRBV5-6 | TRBD1 | TGTGCCAGCAGCTCAGCCGGGACAGGGGAATATGAAGCTTTCTTT | CASSSAGTGEYEAFF
TRBJ2-5 | . | TRBV10-3 | . | TGTGCCATCAGTCGGGGAAGCGGGCCACAAGAGACCCAGTACTTC | CAISRGSGPQETQYF
TRBJ2-7 | . | TRBV4-2 | TRBD2 | TGTGCCAGCAGCCAAGCTCACGGGGGGAACGACGAGCAGTACTTC | CASSQAHGGNDEQYF
TRBJ1-2 | . | TRBV2 | . | TGTGCCAGCAGCGGGGGACCGGGCGGTGGCTACACCTTC | CASSGGPGGGYTF
TRBJ2-1 | . | TRBV9 | TRBD1 | TGTGCCAGCAACCCGGGACAGCACAATGAGCAGTTCTTC | CASNPGQHNEQFF
TRBJ1-6 | . | TRBV28 | . | TGTGCCAGCAGTTTGACAGGACCGAATAATTCACCCCTCCACTTT | CASSLTGPNNSPLHF
TRBJ2-1 | . | TRBV27 | . | TGTGCCAGCAGTATAGGGACCTACAATGAGCAGTTCTTC | CASSIGTYNEQFF
TRBJ1-4 | . | TRBV7-9 | TRBD1 | TGTGCCAGCGGAGAGGGGGCGAATGAAAAACTGTTTTTT | CASGEGANEKLFF
TRBJ1-5 | once | TRBV6-1 | . | TGTGCCAGCAGTGCCAGGGGTTCCGATAGCAATCAGCCCCAGCATTTT | CASSARGSDSNQPQHF
TRBJ1-2 | . | TRBV2 | TRBD1 | TGTGCCAGCTGCAGAGACAGGGGGAACTATGGCTACACCTTC | CASCRDRGNYGYTF
TRBJ1-3 | . | TRBV7-8 | . | TGTGCCAGCAGCTTAGCAGGGCGTAACACCATATATTTT | CASSLAGRNTIYF
TRBJ2-2 | once | TRBV28 | . | TGTGCCAGCAGTTCGGTCAGAACTAGCACCGGGGAGCTGTTTTTT | CASSSVRTSTGELFF
TRBJ1-4 | . | TRBV14 | TRBD1 | TGTGCCAGCAGCACTCCCGGGACAGGGAATGAAAAACTGTTTTTT | CASSTPGTGNEKLFF
TRBJ1-2 | . | TRBV9 | TRBD1 | TGTGCCAGCAGCCCCGGGACAGTACCCGAGAGCTATGGCTACACCTTC | CASSPGTVPESYGYTF
TRBJ2-7 | . | TRBV18 | . | TGTGCCAGCTCACACCAAAGCCCCTACGAGCAGTACTTC | CASSHQSPYEQYF
TRBJ2-2 | . | TRBV19 | . | TGTGCCAGTACCGGCAGGGCAGGAGCCGGGGAGCTGTTTTTT | CASTGRAGAGELFF
TRBJ2-7 | . | TRBV12-3/TRBV12-4 | . | TGTGCCAGCAGCAAGGGGACATCCCACGAGCAGTACTTC | CASSKGTSHEQYF
TRBJ2-7 | once | TRBV12-5 | . | TGTGCTAGTGGTTTGGTGGGGGGGACAGGCGAAACCTACGAGCAGTACTTC | CASGLVGGTGETYEQYF
TRBJ1-1 | . | TRBV7-9 | TRBD1 | TGTGCCAGCAGTTCCACCACAGGGGAAGAGGCTACTTTCTTT | CASSSTTGEEATFF
TRBJ1-5 | . | TRBV30 | . | TGTGCCTGGACGCCAGGGGCGGGCAATCAGCCCCAGCATTTT | CAWTPGAGNQPQHF
TRBJ1-4 | . | TRBV6-1 | . | TGTGCCAGCAGTGAATATGATTTGCTGGGAGACAATGAAAAACTGTTTTTT | CASSEYDLLGDNEKLFF
TRBJ2-5 | . | TRBV6-5 | TRBD1 | TGTGCCAGCAGTTACCGCGGTCAGGGGGTTCAAGAGACCCAGTACTTC | CASSYRGQGVQETQYF
TRBJ2-7 | . | TRBV19 | TRBD1 | TGTGCCAGTAGTTTGGGGACAGGGAATGTCGAGCAGTACTTC | CASSLGTGNVEQYF
TRBJ1-6 | . | TRBV5-4 | TRBD1 | TGTGCCAGCAGTTTGGAGAGGACAGGGGGATCATATTCACCCCTCCACTTT | CASSLERTGGSYSPLHF
TRBJ2-3 | . | TRBV5-1 | TRBD2 | TGCGCCAGCAGCTTGCTGGGAGGGACAGATACGCAGTATTTT | CASSLLGGTDTQYF
TRBJ2-7 | . | TRBV27 | TRBD1 | TGTGCCAGCAGCCCCGGGGGACAGGGCTTTTCCTACGAGCAGTACTTC | CASSPGGQGFSYEQYF
TRBJ2-6 | . | TRBV11-2 | . | TGTGCCAGCAGCTTGGGAACGGCGGCAGGCTCTGGGGCCAACGTCCTGACTTTC | CASSLGTAAGSGANVLTF
TRBJ2-3 | . | TRBV5-1 | . | TGCGCCAGCAGCGTCGGTATCACAGATACGCAGTATTTT | CASSVGITDTQYF
TRBJ2-7 | . | TRBV10-3 | TRBD1 | TGTGCCATCTGGCAGGGGGCTACTGACGAGCAGTACTTC | CAIWQGATDEQYF
TRBJ2-3 | . | TRBV19 | . | TGTGCCAGTAGTATAGGGACCCCAGGACTGAGGGCCACGCAGTATTTT | CASSIGTPGLRATQYF
TRBJ1-1 | . | TRBV5-1 | TRBD1 | TGCGCCAGCAGCGCACGGACAGGGGTGAACACTGAAGCTTTCTTT | CASSARTGVNTEAFF
TRBJ2-1 | . | TRBV25-1 | . | TGTGCCAGCAGTGAATGGGACCCCCGGTCCTCCTACAATGAGCAGTTCTTC | CASSEWDPRSSYNEQFF
TRBJ2-5 | . | TRBV6-5 | TRBD2 | TGTGCCAGCAGTAGACTAGCGGGAAGACAAGAGACCCAGTACTTC | CASSRLAGRQETQYF
TRBJ1-3 | . | TRBV11-2 | TRBD1 | TGTGCCAGCAGCATAAACAGGGGTACTGGAAACACCATATATTTT | CASSINRGTGNTIYF
TRBJ1-1 | . | TRBV11-3 | . | TGTGCCAGCAGCTTAAGCCCGTCGAACACTGAAGCTTTCTTT | CASSLSPSNTEAFF
TRBJ2-3 | once | TRBV19 | . | TGTGCCAGTAGTCCTCGAGAGCGAGATACGCAGTATTTT | CASSPRERDTQYF
TRBJ2-3 | . | TRBV18 | . | TGTGCCAGCTCACCACTGGGGCAGGGAAGCACAGATACGCAGTATTTT | CASSPLGQGSTDTQYF
TRBJ2-1 | once | TRBV28 | . | TGTGCCAGCAGCTCTTTAACGGGACTTTACAATGAGCAGTTCTTC | CASSSLTGLYNEQFF
TRBJ2-7 | once | TRBV6-6 | TRBD2 | TGTGCCAGCAGTCGACTAGCGGGAGGGCATAGGCACGAGCAGTACTTC | CASSRLAGGHRHEQYF
TRBJ1-2 | . | TRBV7-9 | . | TGTGCCAGCAGCTTTACAGGGATAGGCTATGGCTACACCTTC | CASSFTGIGYGYTF
TRBJ1-2 | . | TRBV28 | . | TGTGCCAGCAGTGGCCGGGGGCCGAACTATGGCTACACCTTC | CASSGRGPNYGYTF
TRBJ1-2 | . | TRBV9 | . | TGTGCCAGCAGCGTTACCGGGGAAGGATACGGGGGCTACACCTTC | CASSVTGEGYGGYTF
TRBJ1-1 | . | TRBV15 | . | TGTGCCACCAGCAGAGGGGCGAACACTGAAGCTTTCTTT | CATSRGANTEAFF
TRBJ1-1 | . | TRBV12-3/TRBV12-4 | . | TGTGCCAGCAGTTTGGTCAGGAAGAAAGCCTTCTTT | CASSLVRKKAFF
TRBJ1-3 | . | TRBV27 | . | TGTGCCAGCAGTTTAATGTCCGGAAACACCATATATTTT | CASSLMSGNTIYF
TRBJ1-2 | . | TRBV18 | . | TGTGCCAGCTCACCAGGGGGGCATAACTATGGCTACACCTTC | CASSPGGHNYGYTF
TRBJ1-5 | . | TRBV6-1 | TRBD1 | TGTGCCAGCAGTGATAAGACAGGGGAAGACAATCAGCCCCAGCATTTT | CASSDKTGEDNQPQHF
TRBJ2-7 | . | TRBV24-1 | . | TGTGCCACCAGTTCCGAGGGGGAGAAAAAGTACTTC | CATSSEGEKKYF
TRBJ1-3 | few | TRBV12-3/TRBV12-4 | . | TGTGCCAGCAGCTCTGGAAACACCATATATTTT | CASSSGNTIYF